A single sample is the source of the 10 T cell receptor beta chains below, sequenced in a study of blood T cells in healthy people across ages. A J-beta primer mix and a sample-barcoded 5' primer were used in a second PCR of about 6 to 12 cycles. TCRdb used MiXCR to reprocess the 5' RACE reads, holding one entry per CDR3 protein. In the table there are 800,000 to 1,000,000 distinct CDR3 sequences, roughly 52% of which are singletons. Sequenced material: blood. The receptors derive from a man aged 30-40 years in good health.

The rearrangement links TRBV10-3 to TRBJ1-5; D is uncertain. Germline CDR1 ENHRY, CDR2 SYGVKD. This CDR3 has 16 residues. Trimming removed 1 base at V and 6 bases at J, with 16 bases between. In DNA, the CDR3 is TGTGCCATCAGTGAGTACGATCCGACAAGTCCTCAGCCCCAGCATTTT. It yields the protein CAISEYDPTSPQPQHF.

The rearrangement uses TRBV20-1 and TRBJ2-5; D could derive from TRBD1 or TRBD2 (5 bases each). The CDR3 extends over 13 amino acids. CDR1 is DFQATT, CDR2 SNEGSKA, per germline (reference sequence). V lost 5 bases and J 2 bases, leaving 12 bases between the germline ends. The CDR3 DNA follows: TGCAGTGCTGACCGGGACGCTCAAGAGACCCAGTACTTC. Amino acids: CSADRDAQETQYF.

A few counts support this clonotype. This chain joins TRBV20-1 and TRBJ2-1; tentative D call: TRBD2 (5 bases). The CDR3 runs to 12 residues. Germline V gives CDR1 DFQATT, CDR2 SNEGSKA (reference sequence). V lost 5 bases and J lost 9, with 14 bases in between. CDR3 sequence (DNA): TGCAGTGCTTCGGAGGAGATCATTGAGCAGTTCTTC. This gives the protein CSASEEIIEQFF.

This clonotype was detected a few times. The chain carries TRBV7-2 and TRBJ1-2, with 8 nucleotides matching TRBD1. The V gene's germline CDR1 is SGHTA and CDR2 FQGNSA. The CDR3 consists of 13 residues. After removal of 6 bases from V and 6 bases from J, the junction contained 6 bases not matched to a gene. Here the CDR3 reads CASRPPGGHGYTF. The CDR3, as DNA: TGTGCCAGCAGACCACCAGGGGGCCATGGCTACACCTTC.

The chain links TRBV29-1 to TRBJ2-3; maybe TRBD2 (5 bases). This CDR3 has 12 amino acids. V was shortened by 8 bases and J by 10 bases, with 19 bases between the two germline ends. Germline CDR1 SQVTM, CDR2 ANQGSEA. Written as DNA, the CDR3 is TGCAGCACCTCGGACTCCAGCCTCCCGCAGTATTTT. It yields the protein CSTSDSSLPQYF.

The CDR3 sequence: CASRPSNTGELFF. In nucleotides, the CDR3 is TGTGCCAGCAGGCCATCGAACACCGGGGAGCTGTTTTTT. The rearrangement uses TRBV7-2 and TRBJ2-2; no reliable D call. V lost 6 bases to trimming and J lost 0 bases, with 5 bases between them. CDR1 is SGHTA and CDR2 is FQGNSA in the germline V gene. There are 13 residues in the CDR3.

This chain uses TRBV6-4 with TRBJ2-1, with 9 bases fitting TRBD1. Losses at the gene ends were 2 bases for V and 4 bases for J; bases not matched to a gene: 0. From germline, CDR1 is MRHNA and CDR2 SNTAGT. This CDR3 contains 14 residues. CDR3 bases: TGTGCCAGCAGTGACGGGACAGGGTACAATGAGCAGTTCTTC. Amino acids: CASSDGTGYNEQFF.

With respect to this clonotype: A much larger clone is a single base away; this may be a read error. The chain couples TRBV7-2 to TRBJ2-1; no definite D call. Per the germline V gene, CDR1 is SGHTA and CDR2 is FQGNSA. Trimming stripped 5 bases from V and 4 bases from J, with 15 bases between. The CDR3 sequence is 15 residues long. The CDR3 region is CASSPTWDGYNEQFF. In DNA form, the CDR3 reads TGTGCCAGCAGCCCTACCTGGGATGGGTACAATGAGCAGTTCTTC.

This clonotype was seen a handful of times. The chain uses TRBV12-3 or TRBV12-4 and TRBJ2-7; D is possibly TRBD1 (5 bases). V dropped 8 bases and J dropped 7 bases, with 21 bases sitting between them. This CDR3 is built from 14 residues. CDR3 DNA sequence: TGTGCCAGCTCGATTTTACAGGAGCCTAAGGAGCAGTACTTC. This gives the protein CASSILQEPKEQYF.

About this clonotype itself: One end of the junction does not line up with germline, which may come from a read error. V and J are TRBV29-1 and TRBJ2-3; no clear D gene. Germline V gene sequence: CDR1 SQVTM, CDR2 ANQGSEA. CDR3 size: 13 residues. CDR3 nucleotide sequence: TGCAGAGTTGACGAGGACCTCACAGATACGCAGTATTTT. Translating gives CRVDEDLTDTQYF.